This entry lists 13 T cell receptor beta chains sequenced from one sample in a study of blood T cell repertoires in COVID-19. TCRdb's copy holds only in-frame clones and misses some; the assay was immunoSEQ multiplex PCR. The top ten hold roughly 3% of the sample, which has roughly 240,000 clones, 70% to 90% seen once. The sequenced sample was peripheral blood. The receptor source for this set is a woman aged 25 to 39 who had recovered from COVID-19.

This sequence joins TRBV15 and TRBJ2-3; TRBD2 matches 10 bases. Losses at the gene ends were 2 bases for V and 2 bases for J; bases not matched to a gene: 10. This CDR3 is 18 amino acids long. Germline V gene data show CDR1 as LNHNV and CDR2 as YYDKDF (reference sequence). The CDR3, as DNA: TGTGCCACCAGCAGAAAATCTCCTAGCGGGGGACACACAGATACGCAGTATTTT. It is translated as CATSRKSPSGGHTDTQYF.

The J gene is TRBJ2-3, the V gene TRBV2, with D perhaps matching TRBD2 (6 bases). Germline-derived CDR1 and CDR2 are SNHLY and FYNNEI. The CDR3 spans 14 residues. V lost 7 bases and J lost 7, with 18 bases in between. CDR3 loop: CASTGGREAHTQYF. The CDR3, as DNA: TGTGCCAGCACAGGAGGTAGGGAGGCTCATACGCAGTATTTT.

The V call is TRBV19, the J call TRBJ2-3; 10 bases are shared with TRBD2. Germline CDR1 is LNHDA and CDR2 is SQIVND (reference sequence). The V gene end was trimmed by 3 bases and the J gene end by 11 bases; junction bases not matched to a gene: 14. This CDR3 has 16 residues. CDR3 nucleotide sequence: TGTGCCAGTAGTATTGATCTAACTAGCGGGGACTCTAGGCAGTATTTT. Amino acids: CASSIDLTSGDSRQYF.

This chain connects TRBV10-2 to TRBJ2-3, with D possibly being TRBD2 (5 bases). Looked up from germline, CDR1 is WSHSY and CDR2 is SAAADI. This CDR3 spans 16 amino acids. The V end was cut by 2 bases, the J end by 0 bases, with 12 bases between. DNA for the CDR3: TGCGCCAGCAGTGAGCCCGCGGGCTTGAGCACAGATACGCAGTATTTT. Translated, it gives CASSEPAGLSTDTQYF.

The V call is TRBV21-1, the J call TRBJ2-1; the D segment call TRBD2 is taken from the table without a DNA check. TRBV21-1 has pseudogene status. The CDR3 consists of 14 residues. CDR3: CASSTGTSANEQFF. The CDR3 DNA follows: TGTGCCAGCAGCACCGGGACTAGCGCCAATGAGCAGTTCTTC.

The gene calls are TRBV4-1 and TRBJ2-5, with D perhaps TRBD1 (5 bases). Germline V gene sequence: CDR1 MGHRA, CDR2 YSYEKL. Trimming took off 0 bases at V and 5 bases at J, with 16 bases between the two ends. The CDR3 loop spans 16 amino acids. The CDR3 sequence: CASSQDEQGNFETQYF. Here the CDR3 DNA reads TGCGCCAGCAGCCAAGACGAGCAGGGTAATTTTGAGACCCAGTACTTC.

This clone was observed a handful of times. This sequence joins TRBV14 and TRBJ1-6, with D perhaps matching TRBD1 (5 bases). Germline loops: CDR1 SGHDN, CDR2 FVKESK. CDR3 size: 13 residues. Between the trimmed V and J ends, which lost 1 base and 16 bases, there was a span of 14 bases. This chain's CDR3 is CASSQAGAGPLHF. CDR3 sequence (DNA): TGTGCCAGCAGCCAAGCTGGGGCAGGCCCACTCCACTTT.

The chain is built from TRBV6-2 or TRBV6-3 and TRBJ2-5; TRBD2 agrees at 10 bases. Germline CDR1 is MNHEY and CDR2 is SVGEGT. V was clipped by 2 bases and J by 2 bases; unmatched bases: 8. CDR3 length: 17 amino acids. The CDR3: CASSYRGSGGLQETQYF. CDR3 sequence (DNA): TGTGCCAGCAGTTACCGGGGTAGCGGGGGGTTACAAGAGACCCAGTACTTC.

The chain uses TRBV5-5 and TRBJ1-2, with D perhaps matching TRBD1 (5 bases). This CDR3 region has 14 residues. Trimming removed 1 base from V and 0 bases from J, with 7 bases in between. CDR1 is SGHKS and CDR2 is YYEKEE in the germline V gene (reference sequence). CDR3: CASSLLQANYGYTF. CDR3 bases: TGTGCCAGCAGCTTGTTACAGGCTAACTATGGCTACACCTTC.

J is TRBJ1-1 and V is TRBV2; D remains ambiguous. The germline gives CDR1 SNHLY, CDR2 FYNNEI. V gave up 4 bases and J gave up 1 base, with 10 bases separating them. This CDR3 is 14 amino acids long. The CDR3 sequence: CASSVLRRNTEAFF. In DNA form, the CDR3 reads TGTGCCAGCAGTGTGCTACGGAGGAACACTGAAGCTTTCTTT.

The J gene is TRBJ1-6, the V gene TRBV13; D call uncertain. Germline V gene lookup returns CDR1 PRHDT and CDR2 FYEKMQ (reference sequence). CDR3 length: 15 amino acids. The ends were cut back, 5 bases at V and 10 bases at J, with 18 bases in the middle. CDR3 loop: CASSPTWGAVSPLHF. The CDR3 bases are TGTGCCAGCAGCCCAACCTGGGGAGCTGTATCACCCCTCCACTTT.

The chain combines TRBV5-1 with TRBJ1-2; 8 nucleotides align to TRBD1. CDR3 length: 14 residues. Germline V gene data show CDR1 as SGHRS and CDR2 as YFSETQ. The V segment lost 4 bases and the J segment 3 bases; nucleotides outside the gene matches: 5. DNA of the CDR3: TGCGCCAGCAGCGCCCAGGGGGCCCACTATGGCTACACCTTC. It codes for CASSAQGAHYGYTF.

V is TRBV11-2 and J is TRBJ1-1; D unclear. This CDR3 has 14 residues. V was clipped by 3 bases and J by 3 bases, with 11 bases between them. Germline assignment: CDR1 SGHAT and CDR2 FQNNGV. The CDR3 region is CASSFMVADTEAFF. CDR3 nucleotide sequence: TGTGCCAGCAGCTTCATGGTTGCGGACACTGAAGCTTTCTTT.